This TCR beta chain was sequenced in a study of early T cells in non-severe SARS-CoV-2 infection. In this sample, this clonotype turned up many times. Its antigen is currently unknown. CDR3 size: 17 residues. Germline V lookup: CDR1 MNHEY, CDR2 SMNVEV (reference sequence). With 4 bases clipped from V and 7 bases from J, the junction kept 19 bases outside the gene matches. Attachment of unique molecular identifiers was made to individual cDNA molecules. In TCRdb, the 5' RACE reads were re-called with MiXCR into one record per CDR3 protein. The sample carries tens of thousands of distinct CDR3 sequences, 5.5% to 7% recorded once. Whole-study results and caveats: Reliance on VDJdb matching favored anti-spike CD8 responses; private and CD4 specificities were missed.

The clonotype comes from an adult who was a healthcare worker with PCR-confirmed SARS-CoV-2 infection or an uninfected control (not recorded which). The rearrangement joins TRBV27 to TRBJ2-7; 7 bases fit TRBD1. The source material was whole blood. The CDR3 spells CASSSIFPLRTGGEQYF. The CDR3 bases are TGTGCCAGCAGTTCTATATTCCCCCTCCGGACAGGCGGGGAGCAGTACTTC.